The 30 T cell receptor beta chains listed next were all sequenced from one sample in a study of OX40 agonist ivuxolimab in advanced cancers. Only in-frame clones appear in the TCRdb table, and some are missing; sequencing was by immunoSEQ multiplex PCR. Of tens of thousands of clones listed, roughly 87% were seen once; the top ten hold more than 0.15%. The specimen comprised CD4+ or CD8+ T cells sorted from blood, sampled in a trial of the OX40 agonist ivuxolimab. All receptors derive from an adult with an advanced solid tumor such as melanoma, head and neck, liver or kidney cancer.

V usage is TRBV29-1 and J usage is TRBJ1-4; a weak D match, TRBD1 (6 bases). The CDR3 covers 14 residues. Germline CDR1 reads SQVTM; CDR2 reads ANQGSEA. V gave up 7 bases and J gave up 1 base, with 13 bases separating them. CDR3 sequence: CSAAQGITNEKLFF. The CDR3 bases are TGCAGCGCTGCGCAGGGGATAACTAATGAAAAACTGTTTTTT.

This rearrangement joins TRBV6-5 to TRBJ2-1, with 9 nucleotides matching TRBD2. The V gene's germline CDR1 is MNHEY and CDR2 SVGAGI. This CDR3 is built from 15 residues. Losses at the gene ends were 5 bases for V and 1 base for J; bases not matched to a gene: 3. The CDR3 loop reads CASSRLAESYNEQFF. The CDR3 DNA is TGTGCCAGCAGTCGACTAGCGGAGTCCTACAATGAGCAGTTCTTC.

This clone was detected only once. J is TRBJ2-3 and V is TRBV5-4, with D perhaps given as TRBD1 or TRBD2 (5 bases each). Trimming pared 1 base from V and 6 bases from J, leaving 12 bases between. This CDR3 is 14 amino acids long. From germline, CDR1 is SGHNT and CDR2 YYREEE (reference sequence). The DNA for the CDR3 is TGTGCCAGCAGCTTGCGAGGGGTCACCGATACGCAGTATTTT. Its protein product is CASSLRGVTDTQYF.

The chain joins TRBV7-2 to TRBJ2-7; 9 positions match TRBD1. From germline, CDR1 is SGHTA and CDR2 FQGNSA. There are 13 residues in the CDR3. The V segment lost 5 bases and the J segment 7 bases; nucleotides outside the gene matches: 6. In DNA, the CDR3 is TGTGCCAGCAGCCTCACAGGGGGCAATGAGCAGTACTTC. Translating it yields CASSLTGGNEQYF.

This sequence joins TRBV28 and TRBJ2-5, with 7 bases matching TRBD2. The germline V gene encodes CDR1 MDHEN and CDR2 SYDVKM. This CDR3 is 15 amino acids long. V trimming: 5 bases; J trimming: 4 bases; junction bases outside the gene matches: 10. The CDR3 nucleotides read TGTGCCAGCAGTGCGCGGGAGTCGGGTAGAGAGACCCAGTACTTC. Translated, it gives CASSARESGRETQYF.

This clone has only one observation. Here the CDR3 DNA reads TGTGCCAGCAGTGGACTAGCGGGAGAGGATACGCAGTATTTT. Translation: CASSGLAGEDTQYF. This rearrangement joins TRBV2 to TRBJ2-3; TRBD2 matches at 12 bases. Germline V gene sequence: CDR1 SNHLY, CDR2 FYNNEI. V shed 4 bases and J 6 bases; nucleotides not matched to a gene: 2. The CDR3 extends over 14 amino acids.

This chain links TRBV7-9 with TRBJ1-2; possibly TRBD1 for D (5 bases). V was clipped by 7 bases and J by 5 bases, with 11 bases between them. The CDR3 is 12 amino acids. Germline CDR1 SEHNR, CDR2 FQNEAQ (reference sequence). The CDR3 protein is CASTRDPYGYTF. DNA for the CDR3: TGTGCCAGCACCCGGGACCCTTATGGCTACACCTTC. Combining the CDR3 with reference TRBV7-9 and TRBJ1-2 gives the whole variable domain DTGVSQNPRHKITKRGQNVTFRCDPISEHNRLYWYRQTLGQGPEFLTYFQNEAQLEKSRLLSDRFSAERPKGSFSTLEIQRTEQGDSAMYLCASTRDPYGYTFGSGTRLTVV.

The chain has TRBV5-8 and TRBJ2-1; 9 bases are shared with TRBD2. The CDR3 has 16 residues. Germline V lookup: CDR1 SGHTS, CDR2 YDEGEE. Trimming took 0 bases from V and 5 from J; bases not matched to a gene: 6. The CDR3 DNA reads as TGTGCCAGCAGCTTGGAAGTAGCGGGAGTCCACAATGAGCAGTTCTTC. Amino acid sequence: CASSLEVAGVHNEQFF. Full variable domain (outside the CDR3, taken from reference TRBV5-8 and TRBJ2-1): EAGVTQSPTHLIKTRGQQATLRCSPISGHTSVYWYQQALGLGLQFLLWYDEGEERNRGNFPPRFSGRQFPNYSSELNVNALELEDSALYLCASSLEVAGVHNEQFFGPGTRLTVL.

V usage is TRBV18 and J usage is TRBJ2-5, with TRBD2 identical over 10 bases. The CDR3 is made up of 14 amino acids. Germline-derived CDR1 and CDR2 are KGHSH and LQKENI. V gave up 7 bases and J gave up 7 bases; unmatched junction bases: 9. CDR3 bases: TGTGCCAGCTTCTATAGCGGGAGGATGACGACCCAGTACTTC. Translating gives CASFYSGRMTTQYF.

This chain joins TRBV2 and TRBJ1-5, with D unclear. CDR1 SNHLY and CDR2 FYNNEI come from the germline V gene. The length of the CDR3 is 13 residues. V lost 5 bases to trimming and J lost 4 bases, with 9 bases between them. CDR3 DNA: TGTGCCAGCAGTACCAGATGGAATCAGCCCCAGCATTTT. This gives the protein CASSTRWNQPQHF.

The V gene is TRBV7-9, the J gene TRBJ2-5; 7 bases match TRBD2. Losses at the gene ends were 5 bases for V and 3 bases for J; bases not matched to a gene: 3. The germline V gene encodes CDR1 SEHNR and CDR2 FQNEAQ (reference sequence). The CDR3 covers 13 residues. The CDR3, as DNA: TGTGCCAGCAGCGGACTAGGTGAAGAGACCCAGTACTTC. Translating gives CASSGLGEETQYF.

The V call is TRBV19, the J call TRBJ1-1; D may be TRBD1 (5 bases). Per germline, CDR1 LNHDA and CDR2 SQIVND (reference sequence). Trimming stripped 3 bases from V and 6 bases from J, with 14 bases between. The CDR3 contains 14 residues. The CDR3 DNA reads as TGTGCCAGTAGTATTCGGGGCGGGGTCTCTGAAGCTTTCTTT. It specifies CASSIRGGVSEAFF.

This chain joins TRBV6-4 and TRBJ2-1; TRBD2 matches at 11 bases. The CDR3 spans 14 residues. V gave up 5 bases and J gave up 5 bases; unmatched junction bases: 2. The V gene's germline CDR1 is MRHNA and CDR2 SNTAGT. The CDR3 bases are TGTGCCAGCAGTAAACTAGCGGGGGACAATGAGCAGTTCTTC. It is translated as CASSKLAGDNEQFF.

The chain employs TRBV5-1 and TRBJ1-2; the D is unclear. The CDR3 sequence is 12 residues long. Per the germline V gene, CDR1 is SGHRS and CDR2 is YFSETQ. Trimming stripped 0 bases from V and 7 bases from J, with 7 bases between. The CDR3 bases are TGCGCCAGCAGCTTGGAGGGCGCTGGCTACACCTTC. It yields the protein CASSLEGAGYTF.

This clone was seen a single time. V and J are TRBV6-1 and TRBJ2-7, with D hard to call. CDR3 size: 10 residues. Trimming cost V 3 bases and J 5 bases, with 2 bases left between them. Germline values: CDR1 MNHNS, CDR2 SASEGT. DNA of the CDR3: TGTGCCAGCAGTGACCACGAGCAGTACTTC. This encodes CASSDHEQYF.

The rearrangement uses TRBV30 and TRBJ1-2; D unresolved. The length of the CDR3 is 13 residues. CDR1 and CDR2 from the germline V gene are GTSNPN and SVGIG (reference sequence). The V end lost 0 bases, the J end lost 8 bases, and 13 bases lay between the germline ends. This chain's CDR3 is CAWSVRRIDGYTF. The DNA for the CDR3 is TGTGCCTGGAGTGTACGACGGATTGACGGCTACACCTTC.

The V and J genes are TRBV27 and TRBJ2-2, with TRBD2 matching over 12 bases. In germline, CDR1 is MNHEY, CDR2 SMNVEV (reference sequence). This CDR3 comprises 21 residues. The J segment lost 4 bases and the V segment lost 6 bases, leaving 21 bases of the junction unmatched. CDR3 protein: CASRPGLNKGLAGLTTGELFF. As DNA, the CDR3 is TGTGCCAGCAGACCGGGACTAAATAAAGGACTAGCGGGGTTAACCACCGGGGAGCTGTTTTTT.

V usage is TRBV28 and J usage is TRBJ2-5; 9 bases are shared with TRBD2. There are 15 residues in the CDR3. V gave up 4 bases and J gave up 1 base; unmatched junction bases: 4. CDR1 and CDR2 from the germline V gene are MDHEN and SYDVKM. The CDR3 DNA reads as TGTGCCAGCAGTTCATTAGCGGGAGCCCAAGAGACCCAGTACTTC. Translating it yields CASSSLAGAQETQYF.

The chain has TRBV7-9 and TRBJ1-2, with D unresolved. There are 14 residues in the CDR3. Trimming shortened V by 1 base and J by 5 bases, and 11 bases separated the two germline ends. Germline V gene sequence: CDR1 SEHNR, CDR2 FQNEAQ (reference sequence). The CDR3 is CASSLGSLGYGYTF. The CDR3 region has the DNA TGTGCCAGCAGCTTAGGGTCGCTTGGGTATGGCTACACCTTC.

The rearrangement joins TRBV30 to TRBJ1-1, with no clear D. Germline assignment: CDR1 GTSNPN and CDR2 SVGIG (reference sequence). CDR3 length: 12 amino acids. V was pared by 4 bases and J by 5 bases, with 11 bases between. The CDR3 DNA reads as TGTGCCTGGAATGGAGGGAAGACTGAAGCTTTCTTT. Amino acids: CAWNGGKTEAFF.

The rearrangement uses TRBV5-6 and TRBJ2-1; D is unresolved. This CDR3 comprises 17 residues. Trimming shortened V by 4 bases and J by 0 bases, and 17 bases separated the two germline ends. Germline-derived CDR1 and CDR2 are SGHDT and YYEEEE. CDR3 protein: CASSPNGDSSSYNEQFF. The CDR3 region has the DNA TGTGCCAGCAGCCCGAATGGAGACTCAAGCTCCTACAATGAGCAGTTCTTC.

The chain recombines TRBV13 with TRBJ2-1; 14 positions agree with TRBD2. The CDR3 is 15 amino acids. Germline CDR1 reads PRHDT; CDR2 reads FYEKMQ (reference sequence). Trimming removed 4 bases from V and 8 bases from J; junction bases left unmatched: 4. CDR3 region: CASSSTSGGAHEQFF. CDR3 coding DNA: TGTGCCAGCAGCTCGACTAGCGGGGGGGCTCATGAGCAGTTCTTC.

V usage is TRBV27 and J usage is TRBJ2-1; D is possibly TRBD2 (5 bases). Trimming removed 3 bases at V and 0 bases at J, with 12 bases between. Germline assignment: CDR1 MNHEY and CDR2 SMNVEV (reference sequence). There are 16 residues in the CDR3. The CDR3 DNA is TGTGCCAGCAGTTTCAGAGGGAGCCCCTCCTACAATGAGCAGTTCTTC. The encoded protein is CASSFRGSPSYNEQFF.

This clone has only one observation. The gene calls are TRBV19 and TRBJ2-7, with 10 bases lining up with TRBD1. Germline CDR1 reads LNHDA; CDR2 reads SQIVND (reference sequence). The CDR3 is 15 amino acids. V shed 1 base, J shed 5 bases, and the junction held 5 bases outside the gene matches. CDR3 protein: CASSIAGTGDHEQYF. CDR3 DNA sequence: TGTGCCAGTAGTATAGCCGGGACAGGGGACCACGAGCAGTACTTC.

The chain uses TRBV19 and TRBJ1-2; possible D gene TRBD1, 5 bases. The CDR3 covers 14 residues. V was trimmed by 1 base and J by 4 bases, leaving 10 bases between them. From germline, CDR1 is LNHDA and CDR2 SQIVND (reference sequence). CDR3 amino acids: CASSIVQGRYGYTF. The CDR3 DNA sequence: TGTGCCAGTAGTATAGTTCAGGGACGCTATGGCTACACCTTC.

The CDR3 DNA reads as TGTGCCAGCAGCCAAAGGACAGGGGGGGTGGATGAGCAGTTCTTC. Translation: CASSQRTGGVDEQFF. V and J are TRBV14 and TRBJ2-1; 10 bases fit TRBD1. V shed 2 bases and J 8 bases; nucleotides not matched to a gene: 6. Per germline, CDR1 SGHDN and CDR2 FVKESK. The CDR3 has 15 amino acids.

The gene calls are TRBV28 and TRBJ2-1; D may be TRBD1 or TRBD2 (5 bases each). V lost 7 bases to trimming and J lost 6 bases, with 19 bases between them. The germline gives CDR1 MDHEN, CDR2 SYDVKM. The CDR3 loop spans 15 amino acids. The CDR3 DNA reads TGTGCCAGCACCCGACGCCGGGACCCTCGCAATGAGCAGTTCTTC. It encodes CASTRRRDPRNEQFF. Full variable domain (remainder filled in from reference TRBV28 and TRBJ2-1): DVKVTQSSRYLVKRTGEKVFLECVQDMDHENMFWYRQDPGLGLRLIYFSYDVKMKEKGDIPEGYSVSREKKERFSLILESASTNQTSMYLCASTRRRDPRNEQFFGPGTRLTVL.

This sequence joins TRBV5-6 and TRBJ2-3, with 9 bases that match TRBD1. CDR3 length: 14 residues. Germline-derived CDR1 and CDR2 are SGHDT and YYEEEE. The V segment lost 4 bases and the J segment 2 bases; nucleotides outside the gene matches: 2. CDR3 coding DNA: TGTGCCAGCAGCCAACAGGGGGCCACAGATACGCAGTATTTT. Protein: CASSQQGATDTQYF.

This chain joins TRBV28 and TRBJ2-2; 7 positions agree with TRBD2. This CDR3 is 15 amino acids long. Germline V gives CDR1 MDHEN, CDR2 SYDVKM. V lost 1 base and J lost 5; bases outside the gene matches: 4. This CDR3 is CASSLSGEGTGELFF. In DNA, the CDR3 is TGTGCCAGCAGTTTATCGGGGGAGGGTACCGGGGAGCTGTTTTTT.

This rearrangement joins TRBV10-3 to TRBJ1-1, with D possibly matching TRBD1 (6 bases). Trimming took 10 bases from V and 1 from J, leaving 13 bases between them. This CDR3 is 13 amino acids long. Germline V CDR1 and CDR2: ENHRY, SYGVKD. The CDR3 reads CATRGNPNTEAFF. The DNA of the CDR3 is TGTGCCACCAGGGGCAACCCGAACACTGAAGCTTTCTTT.